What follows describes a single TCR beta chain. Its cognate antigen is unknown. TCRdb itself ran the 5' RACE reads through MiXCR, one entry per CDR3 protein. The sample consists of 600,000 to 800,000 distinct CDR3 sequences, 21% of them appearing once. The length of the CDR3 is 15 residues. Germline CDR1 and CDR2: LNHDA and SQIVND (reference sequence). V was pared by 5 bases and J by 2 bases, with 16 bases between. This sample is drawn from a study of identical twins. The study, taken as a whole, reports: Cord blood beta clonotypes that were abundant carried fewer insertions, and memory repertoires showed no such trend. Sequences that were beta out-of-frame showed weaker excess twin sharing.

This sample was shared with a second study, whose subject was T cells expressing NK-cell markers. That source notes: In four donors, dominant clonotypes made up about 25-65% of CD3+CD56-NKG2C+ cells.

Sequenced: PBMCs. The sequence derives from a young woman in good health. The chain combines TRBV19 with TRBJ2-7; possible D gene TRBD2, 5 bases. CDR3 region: CASSWESSSTYEQYF. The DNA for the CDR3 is TGTGCCAGTAGTTGGGAGTCTTCCAGTACCTACGAGCAGTACTTC. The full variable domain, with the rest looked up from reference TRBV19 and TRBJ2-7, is DGGITQSPKYLFRKEGQNVTLSCEQNLNHDAMYWYRQDPGQGLRLIYYSQIVNDFQKGDIAEGYSVSREKKESFPLTVTSAQKNPTAFYLCASSWESSSTYEQYFGPGTRLTVT.